Below, 10 T cell receptor beta chains from the same sample are listed, as sequenced in a study of OX40 agonist ivuxolimab in advanced cancers. Sequenced by immunoSEQ multiplex PCR; TCRdb stores in-frame clones only, minus some. The sample shows roughly 60,000 clones, roughly 83% of them seen only once. This specimen was CD4+ or CD8+ T cells sorted from blood, taken in a trial of the OX40 agonist ivuxolimab. The receptors stem from an adult with an advanced solid tumor such as melanoma, head and neck, liver or kidney cancer.

The chain joins TRBV2 to TRBJ2-3; no definite D call. Germline CDR1 is SNHLY and CDR2 is FYNNEI. Deletions cut 1 base from V and 2 bases from J, with 7 bases between. The length of the CDR3 is 14 residues. The CDR3 region is CASSEGWPTDTQYF. The CDR3 DNA reads as TGTGCCAGCAGTGAAGGCTGGCCCACAGATACGCAGTATTTT.

This sequence joins TRBV9 and TRBJ2-5; TRBD2 matches at 8 bases. Trimming cost V 4 bases and J 2 bases; bases outside gene matches: 10. The CDR3 spans 16 residues. Germline CDR1 and CDR2: SGDLS and YYNGEE. In DNA, the CDR3 is TGTGCCAGCAGCCCAAGGGTAGCGGGGATACAAGAGACCCAGTACTTC. It specifies CASSPRVAGIQETQYF. Complete variable domain (other parts from reference TRBV9 and TRBJ2-5): DSGVTQTPKHLITATGQRVTLRCSPRSGDLSVYWYQQSLDQGLQFLIQYYNGEERAKGNILERFSAQQFPDLHSELNLSSLELGDSALYFCASSPRVAGIQETQYFGPGTRLLVL.

The chain carries TRBV7-3 and TRBJ2-3, with TRBD2 matching over 7 bases. V was clipped by 3 bases and J by 0 bases; unmatched bases: 6. Germline CDR1 and CDR2: SGHTA and FQGTGA. CDR3 size: 16 residues. The CDR3 DNA reads as TGTGCCAGCAGCTTTGCGGGGGAATATAGCACAGATACGCAGTATTTT. Residues: CASSFAGEYSTDTQYF.

The rearrangement joins TRBV6-1 to TRBJ1-5, with D uncertain. The CDR3 covers 12 residues. Trimming cost V 2 bases and J 5 bases, with 4 bases left between them. Per germline, CDR1 MNHNS and CDR2 SASEGT. The CDR3 reads CASSETDQPQHF. The DNA of the CDR3 is TGTGCCAGCAGTGAAACAGATCAGCCCCAGCATTTT.

This sequence joins TRBV29-1 and TRBJ1-6, with 9 positions matching TRBD1. The CDR3 has 13 residues. Losses at the gene ends were 6 bases for V and 8 bases for J; bases not matched to a gene: 5. Germline V gene data show CDR1 as SQVTM and CDR2 as ANQGSEA. The CDR3 coding sequence is TGCAGCGTGGGGGACAGGGTCGATTCACCCCTCCACTTT. The encoded protein is CSVGDRVDSPLHF. The variable domain in full, with the rest retrieved from reference TRBV29-1 and TRBJ1-6, is SAVISQKPSRDICQRGTSLTIQCQVDSQVTMMFWYRQQPGQSLTLIATANQGSEATYESGFVIDKFPISRPNLTFSTLTVSNMSPEDSSIYLCSVGDRVDSPLHFGNGTRLTVT.

As to this clone: One end of the junction varies from germline; a read error may be responsible. This sample also contains other DNA sequences that code for the same CDR3. The chain uses TRBV19 and TRBJ1-2; 10 positions match TRBD1. The CDR3 covers 19 residues. Per germline, CDR1 LNHDA and CDR2 SQIVND (reference sequence). Here the CDR3 DNA reads TGTGCCAGTAGACTCCGACAGGGGGCGTTTTTAGAATCTAACTACGGCTACACCTTC. Translation gives CASRLRQGAFLESNYGYTF.

The gene calls are TRBV6-1 and TRBJ1-5, with D perhaps matching TRBD1 (5 bases). This CDR3 is 13 amino acids long. Looked up from germline, CDR1 is MNHNS and CDR2 is SASEGT. The V end lost 6 bases, the J end lost 8 bases, and 14 bases lay between the germline ends. CDR3 in amino acids: CASRQVPGEPQHF. The CDR3 DNA is TGTGCCAGCAGACAGGTTCCAGGAGAGCCCCAGCATTTT.

V is TRBV23-1 and J is TRBJ1-3; D not resolved. TRBV23-1 belongs to the ORF category, with a function that is uncertain. V lost 8 bases to trimming and J lost 0 bases, with 14 bases between them. This CDR3 contains 15 residues. The CDR3 DNA sequence: TGCGCCAGCTTCCAGACGGAACACTCTGGAAACACCATATATTTT. Translation: CASFQTEHSGNTIYF.

The chain combines TRBV7-2 with TRBJ2-3, with 8 positions matching TRBD1. This CDR3 is 16 amino acids long. V lost 5 bases to trimming and J lost 6 bases; unmatched junction nucleotides: 13. CDR1 and CDR2 (germline): SGHTA, FQGNSA. Here the CDR3 reads CASSTRLSGDRDTQYF. The DNA of the CDR3 is TGTGCCAGCAGCACCCGACTGTCGGGGGACAGGGATACGCAGTATTTT.

The chain has TRBV5-6 and TRBJ2-2, with a tentative D call TRBD1 (5 bases). V was trimmed by 8 bases and J by 6 bases, leaving 20 bases between them. The length of the CDR3 is 15 residues. Germline V gene sequence: CDR1 SGHDT, CDR2 YYEEEE. The CDR3 sequence is CASADETQGSGELFF. Here the CDR3 DNA reads TGTGCCAGTGCAGACGAAACCCAGGGATCCGGGGAGCTGTTTTTT.